A single sample gave rise to the 2 T cell receptor beta chains below, sequenced in a study of immune cell composition in non-small cell lung cancer (dated by TCRdb to about 2017). Preparation of the library involved the immunoSEQ multiplex PCR assay. As stored in TCRdb, this immuneACCESS dataset retains in-frame rearrangements with V and J assigned. A fraction of the clones does not appear; measured against another copy, unresolved V genes explain less than half of the discrepancy, and the remainder lacks a known reason. Here the sample has approximately 9,000 clones; approximately 75% occur a single time. Of the sample, about 13% falls within the top ten clones. Normal lung samples were non-adjacent lung tissue taken as far from the tumour as possible, at least 3 cm away, from the same patient. Sequenced input: non-adjacent lung tissue. These receptors were collected from a human donor with non-small cell lung cancer.

Only a few counts were recorded for this clone. The rearrangement links TRBV5-1 to TRBJ2-3; perhaps TRBD2 as D (6 bases). Deletions cut 7 bases from V and 3 bases from J, with 12 bases between. The CDR3 contains 13 residues. Germline loops: CDR1 SGHRS, CDR2 YFSETQ. The CDR3 reads CASGTVGTDTQYF. In DNA, the CDR3 is TGCGCCAGCGGGACTGTGGGGACAGATACGCAGTATTTT.

V is TRBV6-4 and J is TRBJ1-2, with 10 bases matching TRBD1. V shed 0 bases, J shed 6 bases, and the junction held 1 base outside the gene matches. Germline V lookup: CDR1 MRHNA, CDR2 SNTAGT. This CDR3 contains 14 residues. Here the CDR3 reads CASSDSGTGDGYTF. In nucleotides, the CDR3 is TGTGCCAGCAGTGACTCGGGGACAGGGGATGGCTACACCTTC.